The entry below gives a single T cell receptor (beta chain) sequence along with its context. This entry comes from a study of blood T cell repertoires in COVID-19. Study as a whole: Samples of COVID-19 (acute and convalescent) were obtained from the United States, Italy and Spain.

Methods used by the authors: Amplification with reference gene primers provided the estimates of nucleated cell counts. Assay used: immunoSEQ multiplex PCR; TCRdb lists only in-frame clones, some missing. Clone size and V and J calls were adopted from that table, with D and trimming inferred from the DNA. The sample includes about 480,000 clones, around 88% of them seen just once. Germline-derived CDR1 and CDR2 are KGHSH and LQKENI. Trimming took off 8 bases at V and 1 base at J, with 11 bases between the two ends. The CDR3 spans 13 residues. This clonotype originated in a woman in her forties or fifties with COVID-19, enrolled during active disease. The chain recombines TRBV18 with TRBJ1-1, with a possible D match to TRBD1 (6 bases). The source material was peripheral blood. The CDR3: CASQMGQNTEAFF. The CDR3 DNA reads as TGTGCCAGCCAAATGGGACAGAACACTGAAGCTTTCTTT.